This is a list of T cell receptor beta chains from one sample in a study of blood T cell repertoires in COVID-19. Measured with immunoSEQ multiplex PCR; TCRdb has only the in-frame clones, and not every one. The data show around 160,000 clones, roughly 80% seen once. The sequencing input was PBMCs or T cells enriched from blood (not recorded which). The receptors originated from a woman in her sixties or seventies who had recovered from COVID-19. Both conserved end residues are part of each CDR3. A D gene is named only where the DNA matches it firmly. Expanded clones are given a class, and other clones once, few, many or no size at all.

v_gene: TRBV5-1
abundance: .
j_gene: TRBJ2-3
len: 16
d_gene: TRBD1
CDR3nt: TGCGCCAGCAGCTTGGGTTGGACAGGGAGCACAGATACGCAGTATTTT
CDR3aa: CASSLGWTGSTDTQYF

v_gene: TRBV3-1/TRBV3-2
abundance: .
j_gene: TRBJ1-1
len: 14
d_gene: .
CDR3nt: TGTGCCAGCAGCCAAGGGGGCATTGGCGCTGAAGCTTTCTTT
CDR3aa: CASSQGGIGAEAFF

v_gene: TRBV6-4
abundance: .
j_gene: TRBJ1-1
len: 17
d_gene: TRBD1
CDR3nt: TGTGCCAGCTGGGGACAGGGCCGCGGAGGATGGAACACTGAAGCTTTCTTT
CDR3aa: CASWGQGRGGWNTEAFF

v_gene: TRBV27
abundance: .
j_gene: TRBJ2-1
len: 15
d_gene: TRBD1
CDR3nt: TGTGCCAGCAGCCCTCTGGGACAGACCTACAATGAGCAGTTCTTC
CDR3aa: CASSPLGQTYNEQFF

v_gene: TRBV11-2
abundance: .
j_gene: TRBJ2-6
len: 19
d_gene: TRBD1
CDR3nt: TGTGCCAGCAGCTTAGGAGGACAGGAGGCCCACTCTGGGGCCAACGTCCTGACTTTC
CDR3aa: CASSLGGQEAHSGANVLTF

v_gene: TRBV27
abundance: .
j_gene: TRBJ1-2
len: 14
d_gene: TRBD1
CDR3nt: TGTGCCAGCGGCTCGGGGACAGTTCGCTATGGCTACACCTTC
CDR3aa: CASGSGTVRYGYTF

v_gene: TRBV6-4
abundance: .
j_gene: TRBJ1-2
len: 15
d_gene: TRBD1
CDR3nt: TGTGCCAGCAGTGAAGGAGGACAGGGGATTTATGGCTACACCTTC
CDR3aa: CASSEGGQGIYGYTF

v_gene: TRBV6-4
abundance: .
j_gene: TRBJ2-3
len: 13
d_gene: .
CDR3nt: TGTGCCAGCAGTGACGGGGCAGCAGATACGCAGTATTTT
CDR3aa: CASSDGAADTQYF

v_gene: TRBV1
abundance: once
j_gene: TRBJ1-3
len: 14
d_gene: .
CDR3nt: .
CDR3aa: CTSSLVGSGNTIYF

v_gene: TRBV5-1
abundance: .
j_gene: TRBJ1-1
len: 13
d_gene: .
CDR3nt: TGCGCCAGCAGTCGAGACACGAACACTGAAGCTTTCTTT
CDR3aa: CASSRDTNTEAFF

v_gene: TRBV18
abundance: once
j_gene: TRBJ2-1
len: 15
d_gene: .
CDR3nt: TGTGCCAGCTCACCCGTAGGAGGCTCCTACAATGAGCAGTTCTTC
CDR3aa: CASSPVGGSYNEQFF

v_gene: TRBV30
abundance: many
j_gene: TRBJ2-2
len: 16
d_gene: TRBD1
CDR3nt: TGTGCCTGGGTCTCCGGGACAGGGGTTAGCACCGGGGAGCTGTTTTTT
CDR3aa: CAWVSGTGVSTGELFF

v_gene: TRBV6-5
abundance: .
j_gene: TRBJ1-2
len: 14
d_gene: TRBD1
CDR3nt: TGTGCCAGCAGAATAAACGGGGGACAGGGGCACTACACCTTC
CDR3aa: CASRINGGQGHYTF

v_gene: TRBV14
abundance: .
j_gene: TRBJ2-6
len: 13
d_gene: .
CDR3nt: TGTGCCAGCCGTAGCTCTGGGGCCAACGTCCTGACTTTC
CDR3aa: CASRSSGANVLTF

v_gene: TRBV3-1/TRBV3-2
abundance: .
j_gene: TRBJ2-1
len: 16
d_gene: .
CDR3nt: TGTGCCAGCAGCCCCCCGGCTAGGGGGTTGTACAATGAGCAGTTCTTC
CDR3aa: CASSPPARGLYNEQFF

v_gene: TRBV29-1
abundance: .
j_gene: TRBJ1-2
len: 15
d_gene: TRBD1
CDR3nt: TGCAGCGTTGGTGACCGGGACAGGGTATCGGATGGCTACACCTTC
CDR3aa: CSVGDRDRVSDGYTF

v_gene: TRBV3-1/TRBV3-2
abundance: .
j_gene: TRBJ1-4
len: 16
d_gene: TRBD1
CDR3nt: TGTGCCAGCAGCCCCAGAATTCAGGGGGCTCGGGAAAAACTGTTTTTT
CDR3aa: CASSPRIQGAREKLFF

v_gene: TRBV11-2
abundance: .
j_gene: TRBJ1-1
len: 14
d_gene: TRBD1
CDR3nt: TGTGCCAGCAGCTTTGGAGGACAGGGACCTGAAGCTTTCTTT
CDR3aa: CASSFGGQGPEAFF